The 14 T cell receptor beta chains below come from one sample, sequenced in a study of T cell repertoires in cytomegalovirus infection. One entry per CDR3 protein results from TCRdb running MiXCR on the reads. The sample holds around 450,000 distinct CDR3 sequences; about 11% are singletons and the top ten take about a tenth. The sequencing input was PBMCs. These TCRs come from a human donor in good health (CMV status not recorded). Some clones in this sample may be carry-over from other donors' samples.

This clonotype was seen only a few times. J is TRBJ2-6 and V is TRBV20-1; D is possibly TRBD1 (6 bases). V lost 6 bases and J 2 bases, leaving 14 bases between the germline ends. Per germline, CDR1 DFQATT and CDR2 SNEGSKA (reference sequence). The CDR3 extends over 15 amino acids. The CDR3 spells CSAAMGHTGANVLTF. CDR3 sequence (DNA): TGCAGTGCCGCTATGGGACACACTGGGGCCAACGTCCTGACTTTC.

This clonotype was seen many times. The chain is built from TRBV10-3 and TRBJ1-6; 10 bases fit TRBD1. Losses at the gene ends were 7 bases for V and 8 bases for J; bases not matched to a gene: 5. The CDR3 loop spans 14 amino acids. Germline CDR1 reads ENHRY; CDR2 reads SYGVKD. The CDR3 region is CAITTGQGHSPLHF. The CDR3 coding sequence is TGTGCCATCACTACGGGACAGGGGCATTCACCCCTCCACTTT.

In its sample, this clonotype was seen a few times. The V call is TRBV24-1, the J call TRBJ2-7, with D unclear. From germline, CDR1 is KGHDR and CDR2 SFDVKD. The CDR3 contains 11 residues. V lost 9 bases and J lost 2, with 7 bases in between. In nucleotides, the CDR3 is TGTGCCACCCCTCACGCCTACGAGCAGTACTTC. This gives the protein CATPHAYEQYF.

The genes are TRBV19 and TRBJ2-2; 9 nucleotides align to TRBD1. Germline V CDR1 and CDR2: LNHDA, SQIVND (reference sequence). CDR3 length equals 16 residues. V shed 6 bases, J shed 4 bases, and the junction held 9 bases outside the gene matches. The CDR3: CASRPTGGASTGELFF. CDR3 bases: TGTGCCAGTAGACCAACAGGGGGCGCCAGCACCGGGGAGCTGTTTTTT.

This clonotype has more than one count but fewer than ten. The chain has TRBV5-4 and TRBJ2-2, with TRBD2 identical over 7 bases. The CDR3 consists of 16 residues. Germline CDR1 reads SGHNT; CDR2 reads YYREEE (reference sequence). V trimming: 2 bases; J trimming: 6 bases; junction bases outside the gene matches: 10. The CDR3 coding sequence is TGTGCCAGCAGCTTCGGGGACTACCAATCTTCCGGGGAGCTGTTTTTT. It is translated as CASSFGDYQSSGELFF.

This clonotype has ten or more counts. This chain joins TRBV11-3 and TRBJ2-1; the D call may be TRBD1 or TRBD2 (6 bases each). The CDR3 totals 13 residues. Germline V gene lookup returns CDR1 SGHNT and CDR2 YENEEA. Trimming removed 3 bases at V and 9 bases at J, with 12 bases between. CDR3 residues: CASSFGGLGEQFF. The CDR3 bases are TGTGCCAGCAGCTTTGGGGGGCTAGGTGAGCAGTTCTTC.

This clonotype has a handful of counts. The chain recombines TRBV28 with TRBJ1-2; 11 bases match TRBD1. The CDR3 is 14 residues long. Per germline, CDR1 MDHEN and CDR2 SYDVKM. With V trimmed by 6 bases and J by 7 bases, 7 bases remained unmatched. CDR3 in DNA: TGTGCCAGCAGCTTCGGGACAGGGGGGACTGGCTACACCTTC. This codes for CASSFGTGGTGYTF.

There are many counts of this clonotype. The V and J genes are TRBV10-2 and TRBJ1-2, with TRBD1 as a possible D gene (6 bases). CDR3 length equals 16 residues. CDR1 and CDR2 from the germline V gene are WSHSY and SAAADI. Trimming left V 4 bases short and J 2 bases short, with 17 bases between. As DNA, the CDR3 is TGCGCCAGCAGTGGAGGTGGGTTAGGACAGAACTATGGCTACACCTTC. Protein: CASSGGGLGQNYGYTF.

This clonotype was observed at least ten times. The chain links TRBV7-9 to TRBJ1-2; D gene unclear. Germline assignment: CDR1 SEHNR and CDR2 FQNEAQ (reference sequence). The length of the CDR3 is 13 residues. Trimming took 5 bases from V and 5 from J, leaving 12 bases between them. The CDR3, as DNA: TGTGCCAGCAGCAAACGGAAGGATTATGGCTACACCTTC. Residues: CASSKRKDYGYTF.

This clonotype was counted many times. The chain joins TRBV5-6 to TRBJ2-1, with 11 bases identical to TRBD2. This CDR3 spans 14 amino acids. The V gene end was trimmed by 7 bases and the J gene end by 10 bases; junction bases not matched to a gene: 10. CDR1 and CDR2 from the germline V gene are SGHDT and YYEEEE. Written as DNA, the CDR3 is TGTGCCAGCTGTATCGGGACTAGCGGCCAAGAGCAGTTCTTC. This codes for CASCIGTSGQEQFF.

The table lists this clonotype with many counts. The chain carries TRBV7-2 and TRBJ1-5; D remains ambiguous. CDR3 size: 15 residues. The V end was cut by 4 bases, the J end by 0 bases, with 10 bases between. In germline, CDR1 is SGHTA, CDR2 FQGNSA. The CDR3 loop reads CASSSLSRSNQPQHF. As DNA, the CDR3 is TGTGCCAGCAGCTCGCTTTCACGTAGCAATCAGCCCCAGCATTTT.

The chain carries TRBV20-1 and TRBJ1-5; D unclear. The CDR3 spans 13 residues. Trimming cost V 6 bases and J 8 bases, with 17 bases left between them. Germline assignment: CDR1 DFQATT and CDR2 SNEGSKA (reference sequence). The CDR3 is CSARNSAVEPQHF. CDR3 sequence (DNA): TGCAGTGCCCGGAATTCGGCCGTCGAGCCCCAGCATTTT.

The rearrangement links TRBV10-2 to TRBJ2-1; TRBD1 is a possible D gene (7 bases). Trimming took off 3 bases at V and 8 bases at J, with 20 bases between the two ends. The CDR3 is 16 residues long. CDR1 is WSHSY, CDR2 SAAADI, per germline. The CDR3 spells CASSDVGGTALYEQFF. The DNA for the CDR3 is TGCGCCAGCAGTGATGTTGGGGGGACAGCTTTATATGAGCAGTTCTTC.

This clonotype was seen repeatedly, ten times or more. The rearrangement uses TRBV5-6 and TRBJ2-7; tentative D call: TRBD1 (6 bases). V shed 4 bases and J shed 1 base, with 15 bases lying between them. CDR1 is SGHDT, CDR2 YYEEEE, per germline. There are 15 residues in the CDR3. The CDR3 sequence: CASSLGQLQSYEQYF. The CDR3 nucleotides are TGTGCCAGCAGCCTAGGACAGCTCCAATCCTACGAGCAGTACTTC.